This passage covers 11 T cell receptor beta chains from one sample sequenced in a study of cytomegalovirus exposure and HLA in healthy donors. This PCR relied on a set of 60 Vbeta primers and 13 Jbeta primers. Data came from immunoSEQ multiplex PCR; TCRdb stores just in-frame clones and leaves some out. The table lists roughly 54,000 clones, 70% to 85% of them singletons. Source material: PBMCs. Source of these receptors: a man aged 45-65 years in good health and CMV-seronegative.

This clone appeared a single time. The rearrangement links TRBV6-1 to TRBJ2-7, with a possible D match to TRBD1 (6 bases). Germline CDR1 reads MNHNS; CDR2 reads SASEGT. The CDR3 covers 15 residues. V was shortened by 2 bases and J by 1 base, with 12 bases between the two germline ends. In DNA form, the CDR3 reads TGTGCCAGCAGTGAACAGGACAGCCTTTCCTACGAGCAGTACTTC. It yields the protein CASSEQDSLSYEQYF.

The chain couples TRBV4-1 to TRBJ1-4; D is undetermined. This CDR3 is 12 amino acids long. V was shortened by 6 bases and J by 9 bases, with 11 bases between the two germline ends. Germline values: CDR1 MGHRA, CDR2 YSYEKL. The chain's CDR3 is CASSLGGQKLFF. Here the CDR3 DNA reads TGCGCCAGCAGTTTGGGTGGGCAAAAACTGTTTTTT.

The CDR3 loop is CASGVRGGQETQYF. CDR3 sequence (DNA): TGTGCCAGCGGGGTGAGGGGGGGCCAAGAGACCCAGTACTTC. V and J are TRBV2 and TRBJ2-5, with D possibly TRBD2 on 7 matching bases. Germline V gives CDR1 SNHLY, CDR2 FYNNEI. The V end lost 8 bases, the J end lost 1 base, and 14 bases lay between the germline ends. This CDR3 comprises 14 residues.

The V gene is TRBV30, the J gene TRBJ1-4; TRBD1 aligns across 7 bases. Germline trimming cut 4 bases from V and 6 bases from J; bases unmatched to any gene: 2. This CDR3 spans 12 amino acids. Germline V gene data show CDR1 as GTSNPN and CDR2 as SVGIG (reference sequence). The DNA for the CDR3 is TGTGCCTGGAACAGGGGCGATGAAAAACTGTTTTTT. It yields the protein CAWNRGDEKLFF.

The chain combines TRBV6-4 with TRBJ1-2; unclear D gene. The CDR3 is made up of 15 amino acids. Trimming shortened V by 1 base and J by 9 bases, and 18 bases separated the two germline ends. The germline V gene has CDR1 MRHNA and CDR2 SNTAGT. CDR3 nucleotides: TGTGCCAGCAGTGACTTGAAAGGAGAGGGAGGAAGCTACACCTTC. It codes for CASSDLKGEGGSYTF.

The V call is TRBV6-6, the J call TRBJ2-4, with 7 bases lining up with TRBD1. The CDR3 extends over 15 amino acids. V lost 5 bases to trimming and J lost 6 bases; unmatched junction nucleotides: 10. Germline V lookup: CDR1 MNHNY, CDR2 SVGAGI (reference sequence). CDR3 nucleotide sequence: TGTGCCAGCAGTGCCATGACAGGGACCAGAAACATTCAGTACTTC. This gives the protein CASSAMTGTRNIQYF.

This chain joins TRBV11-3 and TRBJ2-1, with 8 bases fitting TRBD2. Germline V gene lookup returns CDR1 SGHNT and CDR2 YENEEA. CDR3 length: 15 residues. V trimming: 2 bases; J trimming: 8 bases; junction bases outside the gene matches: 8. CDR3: CASSLINGGADEQFF. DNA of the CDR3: TGTGCCAGCAGCTTAATAAACGGGGGGGCCGATGAGCAGTTCTTC.

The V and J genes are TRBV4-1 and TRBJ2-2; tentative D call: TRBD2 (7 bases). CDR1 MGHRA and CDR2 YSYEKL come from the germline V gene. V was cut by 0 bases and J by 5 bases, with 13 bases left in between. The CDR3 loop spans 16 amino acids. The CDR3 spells CASSQEGGGHTGELFF. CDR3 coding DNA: TGCGCCAGCAGCCAAGAGGGGGGGGGCCATACCGGGGAGCTGTTTTTT.

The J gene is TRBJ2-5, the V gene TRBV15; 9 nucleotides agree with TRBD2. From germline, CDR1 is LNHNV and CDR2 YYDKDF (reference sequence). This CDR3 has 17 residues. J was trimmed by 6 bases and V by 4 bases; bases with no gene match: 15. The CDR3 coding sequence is TGTGCCACCAGCAAATCCCGCGGGGGGGCCGGGTTAAAGACCCAGTACTTC. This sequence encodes CATSKSRGGAGLKTQYF.

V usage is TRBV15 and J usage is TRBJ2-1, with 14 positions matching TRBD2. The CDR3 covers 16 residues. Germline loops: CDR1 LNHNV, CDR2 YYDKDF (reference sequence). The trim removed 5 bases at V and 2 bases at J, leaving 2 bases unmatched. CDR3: CATSGLAGGPYNEQFF. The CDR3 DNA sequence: TGTGCCACCAGCGGACTAGCGGGGGGACCCTACAATGAGCAGTTCTTC. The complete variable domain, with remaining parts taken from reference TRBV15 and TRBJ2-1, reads DAMVIQNPRYQVTQFGKPVTLSCSQTLNHNVMYWYQQKSSQAPKLLFHYYDKDFNNEADTPDNFQSRRPNTSFCFLDIRSPGLGDTAMYLCATSGLAGGPYNEQFFGPGTRLTVL.

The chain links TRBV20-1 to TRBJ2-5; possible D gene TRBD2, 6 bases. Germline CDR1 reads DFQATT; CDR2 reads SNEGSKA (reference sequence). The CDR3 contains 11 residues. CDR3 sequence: CSSGDGETQYF. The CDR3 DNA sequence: TGCAGCTCGGGGGATGGGGAGACCCAGTACTTC.